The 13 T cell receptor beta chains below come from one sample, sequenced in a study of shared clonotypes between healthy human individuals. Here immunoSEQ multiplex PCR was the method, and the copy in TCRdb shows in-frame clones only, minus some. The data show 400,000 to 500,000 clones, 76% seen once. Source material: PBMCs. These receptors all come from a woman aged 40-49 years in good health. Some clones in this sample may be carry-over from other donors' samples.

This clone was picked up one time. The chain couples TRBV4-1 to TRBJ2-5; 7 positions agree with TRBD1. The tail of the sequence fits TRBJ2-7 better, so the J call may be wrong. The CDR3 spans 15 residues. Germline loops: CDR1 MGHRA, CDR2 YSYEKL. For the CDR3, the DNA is TGCGCCAGCAGCCAAGAAGGGACAGCCGCACGCGAGCAGTACTTC. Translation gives CASSQEGTAAREQYF.

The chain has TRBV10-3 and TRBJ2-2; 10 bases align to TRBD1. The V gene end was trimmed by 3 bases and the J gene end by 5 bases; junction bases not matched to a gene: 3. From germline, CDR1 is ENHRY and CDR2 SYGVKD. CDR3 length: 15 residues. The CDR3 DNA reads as TGTGCCATCAGTGATAGGACAGGGGGAACCGGGGAGCTGTTTTTT. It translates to CAISDRTGGTGELFF.

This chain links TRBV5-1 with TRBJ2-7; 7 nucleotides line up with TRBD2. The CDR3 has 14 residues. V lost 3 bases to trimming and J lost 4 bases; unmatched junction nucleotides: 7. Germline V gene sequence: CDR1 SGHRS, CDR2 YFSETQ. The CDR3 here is CASSSGTNQYEQYF. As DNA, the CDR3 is TGCGCCAGCAGCTCCGGGACTAACCAATACGAGCAGTACTTC.

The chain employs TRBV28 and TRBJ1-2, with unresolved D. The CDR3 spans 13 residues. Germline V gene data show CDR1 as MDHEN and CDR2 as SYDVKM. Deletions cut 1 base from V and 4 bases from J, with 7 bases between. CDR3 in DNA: TGTGCCAGCAGTTTATCATCGGCCTATGGCTACACCTTC. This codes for CASSLSSAYGYTF.

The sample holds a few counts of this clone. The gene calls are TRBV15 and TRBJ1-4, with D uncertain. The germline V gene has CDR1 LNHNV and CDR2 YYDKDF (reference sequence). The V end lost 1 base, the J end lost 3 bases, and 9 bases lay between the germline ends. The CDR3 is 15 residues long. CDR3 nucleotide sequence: TGTGCCACCAGCAGAGCAAAGACATCTAATGAAAAACTGTTTTTT. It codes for CATSRAKTSNEKLFF.

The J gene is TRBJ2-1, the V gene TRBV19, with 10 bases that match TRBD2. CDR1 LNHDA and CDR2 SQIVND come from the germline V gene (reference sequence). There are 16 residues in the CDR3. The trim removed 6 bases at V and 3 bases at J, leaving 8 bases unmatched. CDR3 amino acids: CASRDLAGDVYNEQFF. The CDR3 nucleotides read TGTGCCAGTAGAGACCTAGCGGGAGATGTCTACAATGAGCAGTTCTTC.

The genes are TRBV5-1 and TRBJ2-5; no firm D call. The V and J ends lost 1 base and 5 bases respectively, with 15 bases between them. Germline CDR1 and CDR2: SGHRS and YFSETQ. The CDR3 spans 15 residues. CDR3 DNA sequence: TGCGCCAGCAGCTTGTTAAGTGGGCCACGGGAGACCCAGTACTTC. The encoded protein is CASSLLSGPRETQYF.

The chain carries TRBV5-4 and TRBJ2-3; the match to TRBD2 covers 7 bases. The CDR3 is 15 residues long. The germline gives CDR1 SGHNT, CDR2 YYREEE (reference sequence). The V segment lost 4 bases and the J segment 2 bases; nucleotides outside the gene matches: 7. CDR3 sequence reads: CASSAGKRDTDTQYF. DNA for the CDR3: TGTGCCAGCAGCGCGGGAAAGCGGGACACAGATACGCAGTATTTT.

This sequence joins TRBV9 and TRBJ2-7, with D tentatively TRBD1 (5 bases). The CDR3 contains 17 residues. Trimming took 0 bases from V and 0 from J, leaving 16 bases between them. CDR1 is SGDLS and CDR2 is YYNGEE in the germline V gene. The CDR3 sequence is CASSVEGHSEFSYEQYF. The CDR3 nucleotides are TGTGCCAGCAGCGTAGAGGGGCACAGTGAATTCTCCTACGAGCAGTACTTC.

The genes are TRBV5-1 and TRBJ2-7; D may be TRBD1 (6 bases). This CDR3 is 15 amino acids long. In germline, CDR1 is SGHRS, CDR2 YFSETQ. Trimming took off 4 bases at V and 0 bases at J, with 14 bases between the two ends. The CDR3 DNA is TGCGCCAGCAGCGCGAGGGGGAGTCACTCCTACGAGCAGTACTTC. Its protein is CASSARGSHSYEQYF.

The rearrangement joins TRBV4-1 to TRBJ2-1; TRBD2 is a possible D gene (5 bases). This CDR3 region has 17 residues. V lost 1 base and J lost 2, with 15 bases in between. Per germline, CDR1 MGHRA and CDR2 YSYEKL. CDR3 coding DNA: TGCGCCAGCAGCCAAGGAGAGAGGGCTACCGCCTACAATGAGCAGTTCTTC. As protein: CASSQGERATAYNEQFF.

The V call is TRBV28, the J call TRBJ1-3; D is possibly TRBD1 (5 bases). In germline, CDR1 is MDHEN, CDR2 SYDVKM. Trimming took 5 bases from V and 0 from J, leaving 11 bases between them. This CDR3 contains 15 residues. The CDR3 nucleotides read TGTGCCAGCAGTCCAGGGTCCTTCTCTGGAAACACCATATATTTT. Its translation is CASSPGSFSGNTIYF.

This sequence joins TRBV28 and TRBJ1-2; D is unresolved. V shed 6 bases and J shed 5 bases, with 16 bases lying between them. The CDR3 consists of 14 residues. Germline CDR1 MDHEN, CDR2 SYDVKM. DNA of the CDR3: TGTGCCAGCAGGCCTATCGGGGAGGCGTATGGCTACACCTTC. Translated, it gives CASRPIGEAYGYTF.